This entry is about one T cell receptor (beta chain). The data originate from a study of shared clonotypes between healthy human individuals. With 5 bases clipped from V and 7 bases from J, the junction kept 11 bases outside the gene matches. Germline CDR1 reads MGHRA; CDR2 reads YSYEKL. The length of the CDR3 is 17 residues. The healthy adult donors were HIV-negative and reported no recent acute infections or vaccinations. Authors' data handling: Quality scores were absent from the junction-only immunoSEQ sequences, so filtering differed. Profiling relied on immunoSEQ multiplex PCR, and the TCRdb table lists in-frame clones only, not all of them. V, J and clone size are those of that table, while D and trimming were read from the DNA. Found here are about half a million clones, roughly 78% of them singletons; the top ten hold over 9.5%.

The rearrangement uses TRBV4-1 and TRBJ1-4; 12 positions match TRBD1. The clonotype was recovered from a middle-aged woman in good health. Some clones in this sample may be carry-over from other donors' samples. The sequencing input was PBMCs. CDR3 DNA sequence: TGCGCCAGCAGCTCCCGGGACAGGGGGCTAGGTTTTGAAAAACTGTTTTTT. Residues: CASSSRDRGLGFEKLFF.